These T cell receptor beta chains were read from a single sample in a study of T cells in Graves' hyperthyroidism and ophthalmopathy. One entry per CDR3 protein, called by TCRdb with MiXCR from the multiplex PCR reads. The repertoire holds hundreds of thousands of distinct CDR3 sequences, with approximately 14% as singletons. Material: blood. The receptors were gathered from a middle-aged woman with Graves' ophthalmopathy. Each CDR3 is given with its conserved first and last residue. D genes are given only for firm matches. Size values are once, few and many counts, or a class for expanded clones, and some rows have none.

J: TRBJ2-1
size: .
V: TRBV4-1
D: TRBD2
DNA: TGCGCCAGCAGCCAAGATCGGCTAGCGGGAATGGAGCAGTTCTTC
CDR3: CASSQDRLAGMEQFF

J: TRBJ2-7
size: many
V: TRBV10-2
D: .
DNA: TGCGCCAGCAGTGACGCGGCCGTACAGCGCTACGAGCAGTACTTC
CDR3: CASSDAAVQRYEQYF

J: TRBJ2-2
size: once
V: TRBV19
D: .
DNA: TGTGCCAGTGTCCGTGGCCCCAACACCGGGAAGCTGTTTTTT
CDR3: CASVRGPNTGKLFF

J: TRBJ2-1
size: many
V: TRBV11-1
D: TRBD1
DNA: TGTGCCAGCAGCCCAGAAACAGGGGGTGAGCAGTTCTTC
CDR3: CASSPETGGEQFF

J: TRBJ1-1
size: many
V: TRBV7-8
D: .
DNA: TGTGCCAGCAGCTACCCCGGTGGCGGGAACACTGAAGCTTTCTTT
CDR3: CASSYPGGGNTEAFF

J: TRBJ2-7
size: .
V: TRBV29-1
D: TRBD1
DNA: TGCAGCGTTGATGAGACAGGGCACTCCTACGAGCAGTACTTC
CDR3: CSVDETGHSYEQYF

J: TRBJ2-3
size: many
V: TRBV7-2
D: .
DNA: TGTGCCAGCAGCCCCGGGACTCGATATAGCACAGATACGCAGTATTTT
CDR3: CASSPGTRYSTDTQYF

J: TRBJ1-5
size: many
V: TRBV27
D: .
DNA: TGTGCCAGCAGTTTTAGTAGCGGGGATCAGCCCCAGCATTTT
CDR3: CASSFSSGDQPQHF

J: TRBJ2-2
size: few
V: TRBV2
D: TRBD2
DNA: TGTGCCAGCAGTGGGACTAGCCGGAATGTCGGGGAGCTGTTTTTT
CDR3: CASSGTSRNVGELFF

J: TRBJ1-3
size: .
V: TRBV4-1
D: TRBD1
DNA: TGCGCCAGCAGCGCCCGACAGGGAGGATTCTCTGGAAACACCATATATTTT
CDR3: CASSARQGGFSGNTIYF

J: TRBJ2-6
size: .
V: TRBV12-3/TRBV12-4
D: TRBD1
DNA: TGTGCCAGCAGTTTAGTTTGGACAGGGGGTTCCTCTGGGGCCAACGTCCTGACTTTC
CDR3: CASSLVWTGGSSGANVLTF

J: TRBJ1-1
size: many
V: TRBV6-6
D: .
DNA: TGTGCCAGCAGTTACTCGCGGGGGGCGGATGCTTTCTTT
CDR3: CASSYSRGADAFF

J: TRBJ1-6
size: .
V: TRBV5-4
D: .
DNA: TGTGCCAGCAGCACGCTTCGGGGGGAAGACCTCCACTTT
CDR3: CASSTLRGEDLHF

J: TRBJ2-5
size: many
V: TRBV7-8
D: TRBD1
DNA: TGTGCCAGCACACCCCACAGGGGCGAAGAGACCCAGTACTTC
CDR3: CASTPHRGEETQYF

J: TRBJ2-5
size: .
V: TRBV27
D: .
DNA: TGTGCCAGCAGTTTATCTGGGGTCCCATGGGAGACCCAGTACTTC
CDR3: CASSLSGVPWETQYF

J: TRBJ2-4
size: few
V: TRBV6-1
D: TRBD2
DNA: TGTGCCAGCAGGCCCGGGGGGGCCCAGTTAGCCAAAAACATTCAGTACTTC
CDR3: CASRPGGAQLAKNIQYF

J: TRBJ2-2
size: many
V: TRBV5-1
D: .
DNA: TGCGCCAGCAGCTTGGACGGGAACACCGGGGAGCTGTTTTTT
CDR3: CASSLDGNTGELFF

J: TRBJ2-7
size: .
V: TRBV4-1
D: TRBD1
DNA: TGCGCCAGCAGCCAACTTTGGGACAGGACCTACGAGCAGTACTTC
CDR3: CASSQLWDRTYEQYF

J: TRBJ2-3
size: .
V: TRBV13
D: .
DNA: TGTGCCAGCAGCTTAATGGGGGAGGAGGACACAGATACGCAGTATTTT
CDR3: CASSLMGEEDTDTQYF

J: TRBJ2-7
size: .
V: TRBV29-1
D: TRBD2
DNA: TGCAGCGGCCGGACTAGCGGGACCTACGAGCAGTACTTC
CDR3: CSGRTSGTYEQYF

J: TRBJ1-2
size: many
V: TRBV6-1
D: .
DNA: TGTGCCAGCAGTAGACAGGCTCTGGGCTATGGCTACACCTTC
CDR3: CASSRQALGYGYTF

J: TRBJ2-7
size: few
V: TRBV3-1
D: TRBD2
DNA: TGTGCCAGCAGCCTGGTAGCGGGAGTGAGCGAGCAGTACTTC
CDR3: CASSLVAGVSEQYF

J: TRBJ2-3
size: .
V: TRBV28
D: TRBD2
DNA: TGTGCCAGCAGGGGACCGGTCGAGCGGGGGGGAGGAGATACGCAGTATTTT
CDR3: CASRGPVERGGGDTQYF

J: TRBJ2-7
size: many
V: TRBV10-3
D: TRBD2
DNA: TGTGCCTCCGGACTAGCGGGAGCCTCCGAGCAGTACTTC
CDR3: CASGLAGASEQYF

J: TRBJ2-3
size: many
V: TRBV11-2
D: .
DNA: TGTGCCAGCAGCTTAGATAGGCTGCAAAACCCCCCAGATACGCAGTATTTT
CDR3: CASSLDRLQNPPDTQYF

J: TRBJ2-1
size: .
V: TRBV20-1
D: .
DNA: TGCAGTGCTAGACAGGGTGTTTTCGAACAGTTCTTC
CDR3: CSARQGVFEQFF

J: TRBJ2-1
size: .
V: TRBV13
D: .
DNA: TGTGCCAGCAGCCAAAAACGAACCTACAATGAGCAGTTCTTC
CDR3: CASSQKRTYNEQFF

J: TRBJ2-7
size: many
V: TRBV6-1
D: .
DNA: TGTGCCAGCAGTTGGGGGACGTACGAGCAGTACTTC
CDR3: CASSWGTYEQYF

J: TRBJ2-7
size: many
V: TRBV13
D: TRBD1
DNA: TGTGCCAGCAGCCTTAGAGGGACAGGGAGCTCCTACGAGCAGTACTTC
CDR3: CASSLRGTGSSYEQYF

J: TRBJ2-5
size: many
V: TRBV15
D: .
DNA: TGTGCCACCAGCAGCGGGACCCGACTAACCCAAGAGACCCAGTACTTC
CDR3: CATSSGTRLTQETQYF

J: TRBJ2-1
size: many
V: TRBV12-3/TRBV12-4
D: TRBD2
DNA: TGTGCCAGCAGTTTAGGCGGGGGGGGAGAGCAGTTCTTC
CDR3: CASSLGGGGEQFF

J: TRBJ2-1
size: few
V: TRBV5-6
D: TRBD2
DNA: TGTGCCAGCAGCTTGGCACCCTCTAGCGGGAAATTATCCTACAATGAGCAGTTCTTC
CDR3: CASSLAPSSGKLSYNEQFF

J: TRBJ2-3
size: .
V: TRBV5-1
D: TRBD2
DNA: TGCGCCAGCAGCTTTAGCGGGGTCCCCACAGATACGCAGTATTTT
CDR3: CASSFSGVPTDTQYF

J: TRBJ2-2
size: many
V: TRBV7-2
D: .
DNA: TGTGCCAGCAGCCCGTGGACCGGGGCCGGGGAGCTGTTTTTT
CDR3: CASSPWTGAGELFF

J: TRBJ2-5
size: many
V: TRBV20-1
D: .
DNA: TGCAGTGCTAGGGATAGCCGGGGAGCACAAGAGACCCAGTACTTC
CDR3: CSARDSRGAQETQYF

J: TRBJ1-1
size: many
V: TRBV6-1
D: .
DNA: TGTGCCAGCAGTTATCAGGTGGGACTTAAGAACACTGAAGCTTTCTTT
CDR3: CASSYQVGLKNTEAFF

J: TRBJ2-1
size: many
V: TRBV20-1
D: .
DNA: TGCAGTGCTGTTGGCGGGGTATACAATGAGCAGTTCTTC
CDR3: CSAVGGVYNEQFF

J: TRBJ1-1
size: .
V: TRBV19
D: TRBD1
DNA: TGTGCCAGTAGTATAGACAGGGGGCCAGGATACACTGAAGCTTTCTTT
CDR3: CASSIDRGPGYTEAFF

J: TRBJ2-7
size: many
V: TRBV27
D: .
DNA: TGTGCCAGCAGTTCTCGTCGGGACATCACCTACGAGCAGTACTTC
CDR3: CASSSRRDITYEQYF

J: TRBJ2-2
size: .
V: TRBV11-2
D: .
DNA: TGTGCCAGCAGCTTAGAATTTGGGTCCGAGACCGGGGAGCTGTTTTTT
CDR3: CASSLEFGSETGELFF

J: TRBJ1-4
size: .
V: TRBV27
D: .
DNA: TGTGCCAGCAGTTGGGGTGCAACGGGAGAACTGTTTTTT
CDR3: CASSWGATGELFF

J: TRBJ2-3
size: few
V: TRBV19
D: .
DNA: TGTGCCAGTAGTAAGGTGGGCGGAAGCACAGATACGCAGTATTTT
CDR3: CASSKVGGSTDTQYF

J: TRBJ1-6
size: many
V: TRBV28
D: .
DNA: TGTGCCAGCAGTTTTCCCCGGCAGGGACATTCACCCCTCCACTTT
CDR3: CASSFPRQGHSPLHF

J: TRBJ1-2
size: few
V: TRBV5-4
D: .
DNA: TGTGCCAGCAGCTTGGGTCCCCTGGGGGACTATGGCTACACCTTC
CDR3: CASSLGPLGDYGYTF